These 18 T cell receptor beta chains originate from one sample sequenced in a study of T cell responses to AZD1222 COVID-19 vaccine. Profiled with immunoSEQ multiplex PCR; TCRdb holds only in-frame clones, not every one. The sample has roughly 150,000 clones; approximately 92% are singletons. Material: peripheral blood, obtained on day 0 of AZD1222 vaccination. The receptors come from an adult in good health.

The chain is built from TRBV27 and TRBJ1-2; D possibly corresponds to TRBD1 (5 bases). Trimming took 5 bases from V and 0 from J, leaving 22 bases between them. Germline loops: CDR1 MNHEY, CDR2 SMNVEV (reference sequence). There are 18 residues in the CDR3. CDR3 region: CASSPVFARRGSNYGYTF. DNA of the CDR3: TGTGCCAGCAGTCCCGTCTTCGCCAGACGGGGCTCTAACTATGGCTACACCTTC.

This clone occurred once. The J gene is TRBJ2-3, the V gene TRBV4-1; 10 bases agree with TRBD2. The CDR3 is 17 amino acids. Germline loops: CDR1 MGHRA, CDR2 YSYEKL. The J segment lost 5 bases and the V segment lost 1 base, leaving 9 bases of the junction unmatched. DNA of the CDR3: TGCGCCAGCAGCCAAGTAGGACTAGCGGTCTTGGAAGATACGCAGTATTTT. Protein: CASSQVGLAVLEDTQYF.

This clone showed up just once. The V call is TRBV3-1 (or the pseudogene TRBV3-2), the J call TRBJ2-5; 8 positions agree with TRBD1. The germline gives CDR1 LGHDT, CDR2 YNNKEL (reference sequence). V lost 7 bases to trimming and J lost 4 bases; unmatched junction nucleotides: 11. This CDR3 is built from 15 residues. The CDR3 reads CASISGGPAGETQYF. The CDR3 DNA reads TGTGCCAGCATATCAGGGGGCCCGGCGGGAGAGACCCAGTACTTC.

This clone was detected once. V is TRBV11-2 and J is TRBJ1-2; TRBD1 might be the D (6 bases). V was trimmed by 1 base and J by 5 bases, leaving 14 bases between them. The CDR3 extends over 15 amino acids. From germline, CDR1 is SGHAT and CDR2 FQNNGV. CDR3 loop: CASSLVPGQVYGYTF. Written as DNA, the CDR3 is TGTGCCAGCAGCTTAGTACCGGGACAAGTGTATGGCTACACCTTC.

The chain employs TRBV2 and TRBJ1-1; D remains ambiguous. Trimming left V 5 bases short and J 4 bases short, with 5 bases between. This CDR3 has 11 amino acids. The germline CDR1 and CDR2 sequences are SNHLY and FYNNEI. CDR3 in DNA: TGTGCCAGCAGTTGGACCACTGAAGCTTTCTTT. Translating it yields CASSWTTEAFF.

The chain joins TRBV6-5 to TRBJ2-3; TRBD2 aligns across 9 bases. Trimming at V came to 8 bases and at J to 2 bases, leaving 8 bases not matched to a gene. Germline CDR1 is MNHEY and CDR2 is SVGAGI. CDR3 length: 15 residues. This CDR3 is CASPRGRGFTDTQYF. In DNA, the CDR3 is TGTGCCAGCCCCCGCGGGAGGGGATTCACAGATACGCAGTATTTT.

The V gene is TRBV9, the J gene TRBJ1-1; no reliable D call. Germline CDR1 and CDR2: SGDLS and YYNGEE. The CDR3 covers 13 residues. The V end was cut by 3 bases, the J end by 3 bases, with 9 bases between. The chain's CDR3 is CASSASQDTEAFF. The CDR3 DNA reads TGTGCCAGCAGCGCGAGCCAGGACACTGAAGCTTTCTTT. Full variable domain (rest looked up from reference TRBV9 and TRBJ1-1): DSGVTQTPKHLITATGQRVTLRCSPRSGDLSVYWYQQSLDQGLQFLIQYYNGEERAKGNILERFSAQQFPDLHSELNLSSLELGDSALYFCASSASQDTEAFFGQGTRLTVV.

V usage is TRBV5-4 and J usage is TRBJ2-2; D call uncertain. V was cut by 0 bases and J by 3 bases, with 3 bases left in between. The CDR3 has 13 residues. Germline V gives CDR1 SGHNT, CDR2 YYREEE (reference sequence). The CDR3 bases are TGTGCCAGCAGCTTGGGACACACCGGGGAGCTGTTTTTT. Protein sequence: CASSLGHTGELFF.

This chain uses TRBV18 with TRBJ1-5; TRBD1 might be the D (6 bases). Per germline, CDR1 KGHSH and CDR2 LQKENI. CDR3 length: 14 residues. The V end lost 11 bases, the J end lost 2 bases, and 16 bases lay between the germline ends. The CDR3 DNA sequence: TGTGCCTCCTCAGAGGCAGGGGGCAATCAGCCCCAGCATTTT. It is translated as CASSEAGGNQPQHF.

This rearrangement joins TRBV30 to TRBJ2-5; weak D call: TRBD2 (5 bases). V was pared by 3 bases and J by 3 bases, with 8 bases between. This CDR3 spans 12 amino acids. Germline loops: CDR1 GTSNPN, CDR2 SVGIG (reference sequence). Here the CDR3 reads CAWRHGEETQYF. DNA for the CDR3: TGTGCCTGGAGGCACGGGGAAGAGACCCAGTACTTC.

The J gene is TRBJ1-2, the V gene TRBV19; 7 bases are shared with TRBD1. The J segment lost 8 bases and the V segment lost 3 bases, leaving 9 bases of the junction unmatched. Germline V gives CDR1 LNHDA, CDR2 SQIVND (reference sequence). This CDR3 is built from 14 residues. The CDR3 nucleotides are TGTGCCAGTAGTATTAGAAGGACAGGTCCCGGCTACACCTTC. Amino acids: CASSIRRTGPGYTF.

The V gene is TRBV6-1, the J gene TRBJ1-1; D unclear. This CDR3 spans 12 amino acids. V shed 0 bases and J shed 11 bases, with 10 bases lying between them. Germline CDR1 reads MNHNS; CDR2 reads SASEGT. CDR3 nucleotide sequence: TGTGCCAGCAGTGAAGCGGCGACCCGGGCTTTCTTT. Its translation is CASSEAATRAFF.

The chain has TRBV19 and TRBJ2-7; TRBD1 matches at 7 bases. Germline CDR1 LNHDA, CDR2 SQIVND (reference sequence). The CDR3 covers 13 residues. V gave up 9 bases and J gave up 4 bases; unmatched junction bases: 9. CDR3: CASGPGTAYEQYF. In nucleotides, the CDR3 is TGTGCCAGCGGGCCGGGGACAGCATACGAGCAGTACTTC.

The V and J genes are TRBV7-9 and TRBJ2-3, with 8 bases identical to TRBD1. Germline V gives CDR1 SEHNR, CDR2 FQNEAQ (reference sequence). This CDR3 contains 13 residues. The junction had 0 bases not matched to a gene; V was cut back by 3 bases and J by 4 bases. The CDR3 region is CASSLTGADTQYF. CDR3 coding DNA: TGTGCCAGCAGCTTGACAGGGGCAGATACGCAGTATTTT. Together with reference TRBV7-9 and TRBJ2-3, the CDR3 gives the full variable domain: DTGVSQNPRHKITKRGQNVTFRCDPISEHNRLYWYRQTLGQGPEFLTYFQNEAQLEKSRLLSDRFSAERPKGSFSTLEIQRTEQGDSAMYLCASSLTGADTQYFGPGTRLTVL.

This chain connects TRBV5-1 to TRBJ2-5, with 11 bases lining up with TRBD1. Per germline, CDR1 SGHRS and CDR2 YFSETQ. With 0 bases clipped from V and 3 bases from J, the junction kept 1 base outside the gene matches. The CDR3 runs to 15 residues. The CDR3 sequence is CASSLGTGGKETQYF. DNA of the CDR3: TGCGCCAGCAGCTTGGGGACAGGGGGCAAAGAGACCCAGTACTTC.

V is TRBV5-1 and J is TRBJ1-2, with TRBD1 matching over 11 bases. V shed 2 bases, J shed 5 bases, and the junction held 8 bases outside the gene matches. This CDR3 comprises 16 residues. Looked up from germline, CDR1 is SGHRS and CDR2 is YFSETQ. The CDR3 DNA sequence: TGCGCCAGCAGCTTCGATGGACAGGGGGCTAGGTATGGCTACACCTTC. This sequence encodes CASSFDGQGARYGYTF.

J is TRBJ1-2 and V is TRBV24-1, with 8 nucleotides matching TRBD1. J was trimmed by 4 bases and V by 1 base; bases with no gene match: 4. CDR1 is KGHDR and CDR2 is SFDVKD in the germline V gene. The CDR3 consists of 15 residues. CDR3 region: CATSDFPGGVYGYTF. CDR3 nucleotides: TGTGCCACCAGTGATTTCCCAGGGGGCGTCTATGGCTACACCTTC.

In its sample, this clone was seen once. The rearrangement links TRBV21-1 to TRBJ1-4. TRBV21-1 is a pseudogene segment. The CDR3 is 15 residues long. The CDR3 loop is CASSNGIATNEKLFF. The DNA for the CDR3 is TGTGCCAGCAGCAATGGTATAGCAACTAATGAAAAACTGTTTTTT.